This T cell receptor beta chain appears in the sequencing data of a study of blood T cell repertoires in COVID-19. On the study more broadly: The United States, Italy and Spain supplied acute and convalescent COVID-19 samples.

Trimming removed 2 bases from V and 5 bases from J, with 14 bases in between. Germline V CDR1 and CDR2: SNHLY, FYNNEI. The CDR3 has 15 residues. In the original analysis: Amplified reference gene primers provided the basis for estimating nucleated cell counts. Assay: immunoSEQ multiplex PCR; the TCRdb copy retains only in-frame clones and omits some. Clone size and the V and J calls come from that table; the DNA yielded D and trimming. The table shows roughly 200,000 clones, with 85% occurring only once. Participants, roughly 18 to 89 years old, spanned 25 or so US areas. In Cohort 3, a recovered donor had either two negative PCRs, clearance, or symptom resolution.

The material sequenced was PBMCs or T cells enriched from blood (not recorded which). The chain links TRBV2 to TRBJ2-3, with D possibly being TRBD2 (6 bases). This clonotype was obtained from a man aged 40-50 years who had recovered from COVID-19. The DNA for the CDR3 is TGTGCCAGCAGTGAATTAGTGACGGGAGTAGATACGCAGTATTTT. Translated: CASSELVTGVDTQYF.